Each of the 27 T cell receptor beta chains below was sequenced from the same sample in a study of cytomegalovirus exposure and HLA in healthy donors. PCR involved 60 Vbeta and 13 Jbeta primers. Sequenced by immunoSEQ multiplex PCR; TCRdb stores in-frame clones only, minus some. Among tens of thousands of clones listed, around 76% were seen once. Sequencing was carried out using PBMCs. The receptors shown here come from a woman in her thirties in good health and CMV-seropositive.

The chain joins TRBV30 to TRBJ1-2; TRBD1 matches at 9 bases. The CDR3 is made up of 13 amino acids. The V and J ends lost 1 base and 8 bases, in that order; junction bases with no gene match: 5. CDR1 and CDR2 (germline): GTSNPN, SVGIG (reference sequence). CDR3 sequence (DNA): TGTGCCTGGAGTGCAGACAGGGGGGGCGGCTACACCTTC. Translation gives CAWSADRGGGYTF.

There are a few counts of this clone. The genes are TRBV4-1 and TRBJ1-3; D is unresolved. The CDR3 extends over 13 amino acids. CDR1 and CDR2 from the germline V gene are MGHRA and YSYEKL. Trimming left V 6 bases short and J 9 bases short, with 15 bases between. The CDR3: CASRGDGSGTIYF. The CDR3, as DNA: TGCGCCAGCAGAGGCGATGGGTCAGGCACCATATATTTT.

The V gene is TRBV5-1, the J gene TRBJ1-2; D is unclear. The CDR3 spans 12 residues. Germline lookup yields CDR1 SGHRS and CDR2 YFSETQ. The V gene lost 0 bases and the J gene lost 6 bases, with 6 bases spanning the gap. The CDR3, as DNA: TGCGCCAGCAGCTTGGATGAGGATGGCTACACCTTC. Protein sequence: CASSLDEDGYTF.

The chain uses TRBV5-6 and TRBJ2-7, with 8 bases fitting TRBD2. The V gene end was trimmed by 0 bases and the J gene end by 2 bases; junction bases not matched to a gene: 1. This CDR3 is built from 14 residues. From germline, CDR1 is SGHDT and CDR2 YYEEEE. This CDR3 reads CASSLAGGTYEQYF. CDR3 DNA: TGTGCCAGCAGCTTGGCGGGAGGGACCTACGAGCAGTACTTC.

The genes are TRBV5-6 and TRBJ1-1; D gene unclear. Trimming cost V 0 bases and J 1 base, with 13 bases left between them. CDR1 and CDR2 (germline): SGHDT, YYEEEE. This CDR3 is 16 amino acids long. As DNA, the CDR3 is TGTGCCAGCAGCTTGGCTGCAGGAGGTAAGAACACTGAAGCTTTCTTT. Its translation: CASSLAAGGKNTEAFF.

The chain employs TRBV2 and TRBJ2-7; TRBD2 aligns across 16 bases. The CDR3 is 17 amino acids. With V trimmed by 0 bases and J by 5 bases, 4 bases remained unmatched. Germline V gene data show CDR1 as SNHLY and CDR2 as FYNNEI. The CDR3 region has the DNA TGTGCCAGCAGTGAAGCGGGACTAGCGGGAGGGCCCCACGAGCAGTACTTC. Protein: CASSEAGLAGGPHEQYF.

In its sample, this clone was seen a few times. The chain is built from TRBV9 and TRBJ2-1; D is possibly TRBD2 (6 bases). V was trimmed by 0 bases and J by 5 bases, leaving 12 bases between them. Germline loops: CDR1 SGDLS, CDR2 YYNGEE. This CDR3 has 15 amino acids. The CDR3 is CASSVGGSGNNEQFF. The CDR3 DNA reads TGTGCCAGCAGCGTAGGGGGTAGCGGAAACAATGAGCAGTTCTTC.

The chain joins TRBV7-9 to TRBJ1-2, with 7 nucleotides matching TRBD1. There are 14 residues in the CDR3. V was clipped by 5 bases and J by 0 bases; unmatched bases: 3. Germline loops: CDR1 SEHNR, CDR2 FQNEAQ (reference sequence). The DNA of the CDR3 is TGTGCCAGCAGCCTGGACAGGTCTAACTATGGCTACACCTTC. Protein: CASSLDRSNYGYTF. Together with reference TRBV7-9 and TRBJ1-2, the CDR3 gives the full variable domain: DTGVSQNPRHKITKRGQNVTFRCDPISEHNRLYWYRQTLGQGPEFLTYFQNEAQLEKSRLLSDRFSAERPKGSFSTLEIQRTEQGDSAMYLCASSLDRSNYGYTFGSGTRLTVV.

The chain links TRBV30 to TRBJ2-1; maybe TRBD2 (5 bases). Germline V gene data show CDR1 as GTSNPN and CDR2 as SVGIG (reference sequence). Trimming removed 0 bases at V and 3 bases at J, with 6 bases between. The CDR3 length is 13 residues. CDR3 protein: CAWSVGLYNEQFF. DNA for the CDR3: TGTGCCTGGAGTGTAGGACTCTACAATGAGCAGTTCTTC.

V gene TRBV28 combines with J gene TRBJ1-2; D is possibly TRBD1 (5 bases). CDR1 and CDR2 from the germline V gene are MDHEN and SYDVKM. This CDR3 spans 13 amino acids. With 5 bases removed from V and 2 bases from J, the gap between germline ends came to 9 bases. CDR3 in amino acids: CASSPDMNYGYTF. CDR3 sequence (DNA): TGTGCCAGCAGTCCGGACATGAACTATGGCTACACCTTC.

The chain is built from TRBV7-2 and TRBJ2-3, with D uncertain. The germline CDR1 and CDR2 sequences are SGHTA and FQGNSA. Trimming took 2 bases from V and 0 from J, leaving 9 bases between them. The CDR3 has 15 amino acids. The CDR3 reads CASSLQKRSTDTQYF. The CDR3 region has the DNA TGTGCCAGCAGCTTACAAAAGCGAAGCACAGATACGCAGTATTTT.

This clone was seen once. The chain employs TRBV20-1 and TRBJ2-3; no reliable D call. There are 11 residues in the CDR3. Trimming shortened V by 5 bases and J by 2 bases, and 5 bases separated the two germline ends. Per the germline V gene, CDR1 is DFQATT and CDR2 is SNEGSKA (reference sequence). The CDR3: CSALDTDTQYF. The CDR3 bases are TGCAGTGCTTTAGACACAGATACGCAGTATTTT.

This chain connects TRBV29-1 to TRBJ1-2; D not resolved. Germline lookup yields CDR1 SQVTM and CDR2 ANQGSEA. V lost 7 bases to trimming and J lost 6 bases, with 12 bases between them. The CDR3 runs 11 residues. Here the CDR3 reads CSGLGGNGYTF. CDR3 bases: TGCAGCGGTCTGGGCGGGAATGGCTACACCTTC.

Here the CDR3 DNA reads TGTGCCAGCTATACCGGGAGGGGGGACGAGCAGTACTTC. Its translation: CASYTGRGDEQYF. The chain carries TRBV25-1 and TRBJ2-7, with 8 positions matching TRBD2. CDR1 and CDR2 from the germline V gene are MGHDK and SYGVNS. The CDR3 runs 13 residues. Losses at the gene ends were 8 bases for V and 5 bases for J; bases not matched to a gene: 8.

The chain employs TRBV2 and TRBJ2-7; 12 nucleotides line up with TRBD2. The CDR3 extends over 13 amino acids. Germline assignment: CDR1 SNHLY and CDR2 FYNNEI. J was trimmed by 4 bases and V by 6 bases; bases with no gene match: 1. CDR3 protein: CASRTSGGYEQYF. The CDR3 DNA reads TGTGCCAGCAGGACTAGCGGGGGATACGAGCAGTACTTC.

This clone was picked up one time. CDR3 residues: CASSEERGRRNGYTF. The CDR3 nucleotides are TGCGCCAGCAGTGAAGAAAGGGGGCGTAGGAATGGCTACACCTTC. The chain uses TRBV10-2 and TRBJ1-2, with 7 bases fitting TRBD1. Germline V lookup: CDR1 WSHSY, CDR2 SAAADI. The ends lost 3 bases at V and 6 bases at J; junction bases unmatched: 10. This CDR3 has 15 amino acids.

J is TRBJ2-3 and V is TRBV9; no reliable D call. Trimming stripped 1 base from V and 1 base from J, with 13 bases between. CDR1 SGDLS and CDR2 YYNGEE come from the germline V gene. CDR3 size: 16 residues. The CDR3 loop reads CASSVMVSSGTDTQYF. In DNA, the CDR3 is TGTGCCAGCAGCGTAATGGTTAGCTCGGGCACAGATACGCAGTATTTT.

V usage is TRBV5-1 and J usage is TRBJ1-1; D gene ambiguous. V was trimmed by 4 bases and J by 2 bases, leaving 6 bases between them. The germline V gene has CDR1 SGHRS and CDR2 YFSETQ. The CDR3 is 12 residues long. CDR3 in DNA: TGCGCCAGCAGCACGGGAAACACTGAAGCTTTCTTT. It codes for CASSTGNTEAFF. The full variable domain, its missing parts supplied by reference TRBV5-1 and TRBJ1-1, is KAGVTQTPRYLIKTRGQQVTLSCSPISGHRSVSWYQQTPGQGLQFLFEYFSETQRNKGNFPGRFSGRQFSNSRSEMNVSTLELGDSALYLCASSTGNTEAFFGQGTRLTVV.

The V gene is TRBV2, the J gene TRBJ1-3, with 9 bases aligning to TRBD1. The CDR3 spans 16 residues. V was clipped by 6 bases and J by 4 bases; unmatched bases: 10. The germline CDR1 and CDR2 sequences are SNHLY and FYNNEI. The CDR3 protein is CASSDWTGASGNTIYF. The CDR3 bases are TGTGCCAGCAGCGACTGGACAGGGGCCTCGGGAAACACCATATATTTT.

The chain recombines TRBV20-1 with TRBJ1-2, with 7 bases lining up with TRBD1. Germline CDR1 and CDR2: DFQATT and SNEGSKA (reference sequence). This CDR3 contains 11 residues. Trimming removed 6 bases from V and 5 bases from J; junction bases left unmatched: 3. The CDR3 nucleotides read TGCAGTGCACCGGGACAGTATGGCTACACCTTC. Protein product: CSAPGQYGYTF.

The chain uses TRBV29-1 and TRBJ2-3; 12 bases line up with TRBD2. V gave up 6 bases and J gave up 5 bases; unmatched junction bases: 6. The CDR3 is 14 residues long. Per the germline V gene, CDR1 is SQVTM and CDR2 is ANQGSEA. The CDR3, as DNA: TGCAGCGTCTTACCGGGACTAGCGGGAGATACGCAGTATTTT. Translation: CSVLPGLAGDTQYF.

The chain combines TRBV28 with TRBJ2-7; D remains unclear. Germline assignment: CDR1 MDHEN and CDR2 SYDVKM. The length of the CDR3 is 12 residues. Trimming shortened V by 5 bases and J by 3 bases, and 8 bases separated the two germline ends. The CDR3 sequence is CASSPRFYEQYF. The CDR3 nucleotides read TGTGCCAGCAGTCCGCGCTTCTACGAGCAGTACTTC. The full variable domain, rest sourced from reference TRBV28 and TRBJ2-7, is DVKVTQSSRYLVKRTGEKVFLECVQDMDHENMFWYRQDPGLGLRLIYFSYDVKMKEKGDIPEGYSVSREKKERFSLILESASTNQTSMYLCASSPRFYEQYFGPGTRLTVT.

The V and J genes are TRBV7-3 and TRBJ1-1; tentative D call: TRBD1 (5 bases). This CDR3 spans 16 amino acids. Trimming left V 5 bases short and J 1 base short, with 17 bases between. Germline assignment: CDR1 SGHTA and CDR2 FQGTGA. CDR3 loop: CASSRIRGERNTEAFF. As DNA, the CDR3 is TGTGCCAGCAGCCGCATTCGGGGGGAAAGGAACACTGAAGCTTTCTTT.

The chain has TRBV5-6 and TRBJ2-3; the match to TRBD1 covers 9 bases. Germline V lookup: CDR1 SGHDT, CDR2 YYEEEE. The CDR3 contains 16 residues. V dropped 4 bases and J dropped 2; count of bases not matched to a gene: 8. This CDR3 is CASSRGTGLATDTQYF. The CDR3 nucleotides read TGTGCCAGCAGCAGGGGGACAGGGCTCGCCACAGATACGCAGTATTTT. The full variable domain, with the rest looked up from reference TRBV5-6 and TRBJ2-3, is DAGVTQSPTHLIKTRGQQVTLRCSPKSGHDTVSWYQQALGQGPQFIFQYYEEEERQRGNFPDRFSGHQFPNYSSELNVNALLLGDSALYLCASSRGTGLATDTQYFGPGTRLTVL.

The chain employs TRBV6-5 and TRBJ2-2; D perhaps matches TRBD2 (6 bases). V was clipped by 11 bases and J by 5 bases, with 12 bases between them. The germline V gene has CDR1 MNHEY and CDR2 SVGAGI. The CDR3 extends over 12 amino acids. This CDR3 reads CAAGRGTGELFF. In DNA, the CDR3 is TGTGCCGCGGGGAGAGGAACCGGGGAGCTGTTTTTT.

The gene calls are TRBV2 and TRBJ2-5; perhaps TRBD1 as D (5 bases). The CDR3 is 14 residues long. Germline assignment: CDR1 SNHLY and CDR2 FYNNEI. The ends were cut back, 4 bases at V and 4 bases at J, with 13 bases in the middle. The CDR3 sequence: CASSAGQGRETQYF. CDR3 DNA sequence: TGTGCCAGCAGTGCTGGGCAGGGAAGAGAGACCCAGTACTTC. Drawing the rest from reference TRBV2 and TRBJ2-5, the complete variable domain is EPEVTQTPSHQVTQMGQEVILRCVPISNHLYFYWYRQILGQKVEFLVSFYNNEISEKSEIFDDQFSVERPDGSNFTLKIRSTKLEDSAMYFCASSAGQGRETQYFGPGTRLLVL.

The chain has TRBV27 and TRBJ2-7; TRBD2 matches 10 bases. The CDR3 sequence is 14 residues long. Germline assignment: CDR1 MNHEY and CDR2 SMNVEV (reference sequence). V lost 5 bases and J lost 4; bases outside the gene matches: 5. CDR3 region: CASSRLAGVYEQYF. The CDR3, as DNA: TGTGCCAGCAGTAGGCTAGCGGGAGTTTACGAGCAGTACTTC.